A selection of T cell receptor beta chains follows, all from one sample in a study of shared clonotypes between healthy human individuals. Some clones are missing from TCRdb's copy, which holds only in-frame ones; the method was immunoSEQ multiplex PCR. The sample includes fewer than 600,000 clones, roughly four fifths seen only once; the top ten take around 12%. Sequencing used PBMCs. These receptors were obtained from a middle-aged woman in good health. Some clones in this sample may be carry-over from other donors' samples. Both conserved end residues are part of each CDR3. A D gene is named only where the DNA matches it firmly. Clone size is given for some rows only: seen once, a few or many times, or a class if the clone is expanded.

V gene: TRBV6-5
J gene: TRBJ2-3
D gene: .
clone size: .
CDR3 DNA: TGTGCCAGCAGTTACGGGCTCCAGGGTACGCAGTATTTT
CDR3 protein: CASSYGLQGTQYF

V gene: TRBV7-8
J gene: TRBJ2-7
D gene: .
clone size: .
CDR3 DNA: TGTGCCAGCAGCCCGGCCAGGGTCCCCTTTTCCTACGAGCAGTACTTC
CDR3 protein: CASSPARVPFSYEQYF

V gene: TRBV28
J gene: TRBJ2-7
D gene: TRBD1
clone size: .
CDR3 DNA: TGTGCCAGCAGTTCCGGGACAGGGTTCTACGAGCAGTACTTC
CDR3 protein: CASSSGTGFYEQYF

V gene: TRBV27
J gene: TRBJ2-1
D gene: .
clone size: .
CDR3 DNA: TGTGCCAGCAGTTTACGGCATAGTGAGCAGTTCTTC
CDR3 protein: CASSLRHSEQFF

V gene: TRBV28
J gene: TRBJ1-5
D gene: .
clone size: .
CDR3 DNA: TGTGCCAGCAGTTTATTCCCTGGCCAGGGTAGCAATCAGCCCCAGCATTTT
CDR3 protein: CASSLFPGQGSNQPQHF

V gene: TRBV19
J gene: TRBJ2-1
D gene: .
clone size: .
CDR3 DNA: TGTGCCAGTGGCGGACAACGCGTCTACAATGAGCAGTTCTTC
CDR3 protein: CASGGQRVYNEQFF

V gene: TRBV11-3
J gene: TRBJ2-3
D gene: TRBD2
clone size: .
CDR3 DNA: TGTGCCAGCAGCCCTGGACTAGCGGCAAGCACAGATACGCAGTATTTT
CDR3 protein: CASSPGLAASTDTQYF

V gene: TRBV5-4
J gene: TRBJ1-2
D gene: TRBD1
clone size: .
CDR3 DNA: TGTGCCAGCAGCTTGGGGGACAGCAACTATGGCTACACCTTC
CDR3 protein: CASSLGDSNYGYTF

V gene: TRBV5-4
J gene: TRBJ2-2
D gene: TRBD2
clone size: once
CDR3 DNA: TGTGCCAGCAGCCGACGACTAGCGGGGAACACCGGGGAGCTGTTTTTT
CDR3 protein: CASSRRLAGNTGELFF

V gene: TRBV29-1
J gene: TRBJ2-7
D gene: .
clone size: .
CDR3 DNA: TGCAGCGTGGGAACTAGGCCCCCCTACGAGCAGTACTTC
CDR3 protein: CSVGTRPPYEQYF

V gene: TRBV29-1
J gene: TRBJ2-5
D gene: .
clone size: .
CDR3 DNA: TGCAGCGTTGCGATGGGGCTCCAAGAGACCCAGTACTTC
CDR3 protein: CSVAMGLQETQYF

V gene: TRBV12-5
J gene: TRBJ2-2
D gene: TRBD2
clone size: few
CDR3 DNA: TGTGCTAGTGGGGATAGCGGGAGAGGGACCGGGGAGCTGTTTTTT
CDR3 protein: CASGDSGRGTGELFF

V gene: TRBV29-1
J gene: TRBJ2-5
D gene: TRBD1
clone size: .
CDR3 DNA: TGCAGCGTCTCGGGACAGGGAAAAGAGACCCAGTACTTC
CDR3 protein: CSVSGQGKETQYF

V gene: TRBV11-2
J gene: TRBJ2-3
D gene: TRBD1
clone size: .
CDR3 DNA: TGTGCCAGCAGCTCAAGACAGGGGGGAGATACGCAGTATTTT
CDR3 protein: CASSSRQGGDTQYF

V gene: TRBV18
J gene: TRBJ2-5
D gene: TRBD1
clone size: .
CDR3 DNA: TGTGCCAGCTCCCCCGCAGGGGGCCTCCAAGAGACCCAGTACTTC
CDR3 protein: CASSPAGGLQETQYF

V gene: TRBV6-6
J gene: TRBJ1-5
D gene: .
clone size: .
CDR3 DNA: TGTGCCAGCAGTTACCGACAGGTCCGATTGGGGCAGCCCCAGCATTTT
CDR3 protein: CASSYRQVRLGQPQHF

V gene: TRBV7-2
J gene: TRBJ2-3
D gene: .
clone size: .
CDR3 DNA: TGTGCCTTAGGCAATTCTGCTAGTACGCAGTATTTT
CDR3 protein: CALGNSASTQYF

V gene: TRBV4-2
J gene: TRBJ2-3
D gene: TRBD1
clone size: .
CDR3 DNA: TGTGCCAGCAGCCAAGGTCCGACAGGGGGGGGCACAGATACGCAGTATTTT
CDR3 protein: CASSQGPTGGGTDTQYF

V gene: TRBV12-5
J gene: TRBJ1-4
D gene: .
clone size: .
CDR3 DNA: TGTGCTAGTGGGACCGAGTTAAGGAAATATAGGGCTAATGAAAAACTGTTTTTT
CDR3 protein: CASGTELRKYRANEKLFF

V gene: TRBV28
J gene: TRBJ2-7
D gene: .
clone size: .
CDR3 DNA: TGTGCCAGCACCCCAAGCGGTTACTCCTACGAGCAGTACTTC
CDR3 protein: CASTPSGYSYEQYF

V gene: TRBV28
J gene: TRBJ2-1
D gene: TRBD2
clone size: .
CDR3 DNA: TGTGCCAGCAGTTTGATAACGCAGACTAGCGGGAGGAGGCATGAGCAGTTCTTC
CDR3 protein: CASSLITQTSGRRHEQFF

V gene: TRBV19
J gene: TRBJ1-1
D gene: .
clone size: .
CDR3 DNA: TGTGCCAGTAGTAATGTTGGCCTGAGCCCTTCCAAGGAAGCTTTCTTT
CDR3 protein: CASSNVGLSPSKEAFF